Below, 20 T cell receptor beta chains from the same sample are listed, as sequenced in a study of beta chain features in type 1 diabetes. Since all of the isolated RNA was reverse transcribed, expressed TCRB transcripts were what got sequenced. Data came from immunoSEQ multiplex PCR; TCRdb stores just in-frame clones and leaves some out. The sample lists roughly 610,000 clones; about 14% were seen once. The material sequenced was naive CD4+ T cells from blood. The receptors here all came from a man younger than 35 in good health.

V is TRBV10-3 and J is TRBJ1-2, with D possibly matching TRBD1 (6 bases). Germline V gene lookup returns CDR1 ENHRY and CDR2 SYGVKD. Trimming removed 7 bases at V and 0 bases at J, with 12 bases between. The CDR3 is made up of 14 amino acids. The CDR3 region is CAINRVAANYGYTF. The CDR3 region has the DNA TGTGCCATCAACAGGGTTGCAGCTAACTATGGCTACACCTTC.

The rearrangement links TRBV7-3 to TRBJ1-2; 9 bases are a match to TRBD1. The CDR3 loop spans 13 amino acids. The trim removed 3 bases at V and 6 bases at J, leaving 2 bases unmatched. CDR1 is SGHTA, CDR2 FQGTGA, per germline. For the CDR3, the DNA is TGTGCCAGCAGCTTGTGGACAGGGGATGGCTACACCTTC. It translates to CASSLWTGDGYTF.

The J gene is TRBJ2-5, the V gene TRBV5-4; perhaps D is TRBD1 or TRBD2 (5 bases each). The germline CDR1 and CDR2 sequences are SGHNT and YYREEE (reference sequence). Trimming took off 4 bases at V and 4 bases at J, with 17 bases between the two ends. The CDR3 runs 15 residues. This CDR3 is CASSSFALGTETQYF. DNA of the CDR3: TGTGCCAGCAGCAGCTTCGCATTAGGGACAGAGACCCAGTACTTC.

V and J are TRBV5-4 and TRBJ1-5, with 12 bases identical to TRBD1. Unmatched junction bases numbered 4, after V lost 4 bases and J lost 5 bases. The CDR3 totals 15 residues. Germline lookup yields CDR1 SGHNT and CDR2 YYREEE (reference sequence). CDR3 nucleotide sequence: TGTGCCAGCAGCATGGGACAGGGGGCAGATCAGCCCCAGCATTTT. Translating it yields CASSMGQGADQPQHF.

The chain employs TRBV5-8 and TRBJ2-2; 14 nucleotides align to TRBD2. Per the germline V gene, CDR1 is SGHTS and CDR2 is YDEGEE. After removal of 4 bases from V and 0 bases from J, the junction contained 8 bases not matched to a gene. CDR3 length: 19 residues. The CDR3 region is CASSPGTSGSYANTGELFF. The CDR3 DNA is TGTGCCAGCAGCCCAGGGACTAGCGGGAGTTACGCGAACACCGGGGAGCTGTTTTTT.

This rearrangement joins TRBV4-3 to TRBJ2-3; TRBD1 agrees at 7 bases. The CDR3 extends over 16 amino acids. Germline assignment: CDR1 LGHNA and CDR2 YSLEER. The V gene end was trimmed by 2 bases and the J gene end by 5 bases; junction bases not matched to a gene: 10. CDR3 region: CASSQLDRAMGDTQYF. The DNA for the CDR3 is TGCGCCAGCAGCCAATTAGACAGGGCAATGGGAGATACGCAGTATTTT.

The genes are TRBV7-2 and TRBJ2-3; D gene unclear. V was clipped by 5 bases and J by 4 bases, with 16 bases between them. CDR1 and CDR2 (germline): SGHTA, FQGNSA. The CDR3 runs 15 residues. This CDR3 is CASSLFQAASDTQYF. The CDR3 coding sequence is TGTGCCAGCAGCCTATTTCAAGCAGCATCAGATACGCAGTATTTT.

In this sample, this clone turned up a few times. This sequence joins TRBV4-2 and TRBJ2-3; 10 bases fit TRBD2. Unmatched junction bases numbered 8, after V lost 4 bases and J lost 4 bases. CDR1 LGHNA and CDR2 YNFKEQ come from the germline V gene. This CDR3 comprises 16 residues. This CDR3 reads CASSLFSGGWADTQYF. In DNA form, the CDR3 reads TGTGCCAGCAGCCTATTTAGCGGGGGGTGGGCAGATACGCAGTATTTT.

Only a few counts were recorded for this clone. The J gene is TRBJ1-1, the V gene TRBV2; a possible D gene is TRBD1 (6 bases). The CDR3 loop spans 14 amino acids. Deletions cut 7 bases from V and 3 bases from J, with 15 bases between. Germline assignment: CDR1 SNHLY and CDR2 FYNNEI. This CDR3 reads CASTSQGLDTEAFF. CDR3 sequence (DNA): TGTGCCAGCACTTCCCAGGGGTTGGACACTGAAGCTTTCTTT.

The rearrangement links TRBV7-2 to TRBJ2-1; tentatively, D is TRBD1 (5 bases). The germline CDR1 and CDR2 sequences are SGHTA and FQGNSA. V lost 1 base to trimming and J lost 7 bases, with 17 bases between them. The CDR3 is 16 amino acids. The CDR3 DNA sequence: TGTGCCAGCAGCTTAGTGCCAGGGCCGCCCTCGAATGAGCAGTTCTTC. Protein: CASSLVPGPPSNEQFF.

The rearrangement links TRBV7-3 to TRBJ2-3; unclear D gene. This CDR3 is 16 amino acids long. CDR1 is SGHTA, CDR2 FQGTGA, per germline. Deletions cut 3 bases from V and 2 bases from J, with 15 bases between. CDR3 in DNA: TGTGCCAGCAGCTTGGCCGTGGGAAGAAACACAGATACGCAGTATTTT. Translation gives CASSLAVGRNTDTQYF.

V is TRBV4-3 and J is TRBJ1-3; D unclear. Germline V CDR1 and CDR2: LGHNA, YSLEER. The CDR3 totals 14 residues. The V and J ends lost 1 base and 3 bases respectively, with 7 bases between them. CDR3 region: CASSQGYGGNTIYF. CDR3 nucleotide sequence: TGCGCCAGCAGCCAAGGCTACGGTGGAAACACCATATATTTT.

The chain couples TRBV28 to TRBJ2-5; tentatively, D is TRBD1 (5 bases). V was cut by 8 bases and J by 2 bases, with 18 bases left in between. The CDR3 totals 15 residues. Germline lookup yields CDR1 MDHEN and CDR2 SYDVKM. The CDR3 loop is CASGLIDRNQETQYF. DNA for the CDR3: TGTGCCAGCGGGCTAATCGACAGAAATCAAGAGACCCAGTACTTC.

V and J are TRBV19 and TRBJ2-5; 9 bases line up with TRBD2. The CDR3 runs 15 residues. V dropped 4 bases and J dropped 3; count of bases not matched to a gene: 6. Germline CDR1 and CDR2: LNHDA and SQIVND (reference sequence). CDR3 sequence: CASSTESSGKETQYF. The CDR3 region has the DNA TGTGCCAGTAGTACCGAGTCTAGCGGGAAAGAGACCCAGTACTTC.

This clone has just a few counts. The CDR3 loop reads CASSGGPNTEAFF. The CDR3 nucleotides read TGTGCCAGCAGTGGAGGGCCGAACACTGAAGCTTTCTTT. The rearrangement links TRBV2 to TRBJ1-1; D unclear. The CDR3 has 13 residues. With 4 bases removed from V and 1 base from J, the gap between germline ends came to 7 bases. Germline values: CDR1 SNHLY, CDR2 FYNNEI.

This clone occurred a few times. The chain employs TRBV19 and TRBJ2-1; TRBD2 is a possible D gene (5 bases). Trimming removed 3 bases at V and 0 bases at J, with 21 bases between. CDR3 length: 19 residues. The germline V gene has CDR1 LNHDA and CDR2 SQIVND (reference sequence). In DNA, the CDR3 is TGTGCCAGTAGTATCAGTTCTCGGGCTAGCAGGAGCTCCTACAATGAGCAGTTCTTC. Translating it yields CASSISSRASRSSYNEQFF.

This clone was recorded a few times. V is TRBV4-3 and J is TRBJ2-1; 11 nucleotides agree with TRBD2. With V trimmed by 4 bases and J by 7 bases, 12 bases remained unmatched. The germline V gene encodes CDR1 LGHNA and CDR2 YSLEER. The CDR3 spans 17 residues. Here the CDR3 DNA reads TGCGCCAGCAGCCCGCCCACTTTAGCGGGAGGGGGGAATGAGCAGTTCTTC. Translated, it gives CASSPPTLAGGGNEQFF.

In DNA form, the CDR3 reads TGCGCCAGCAGCTTGCGGGGGGGCGATACGCAGTATTTT. Translation gives CASSLRGGDTQYF. The chain combines TRBV5-1 with TRBJ2-3; 8 bases agree with TRBD2. Per germline, CDR1 SGHRS and CDR2 YFSETQ. The CDR3 is 13 residues long. With V trimmed by 1 base and J by 6 bases, 1 base remained unmatched.

This clone turned up a few times. V gene TRBV7-9 combines with J gene TRBJ2-3; D is ambiguous. Germline assignment: CDR1 SEHNR and CDR2 FQNEAQ (reference sequence). This CDR3 spans 16 amino acids. The V end was cut by 5 bases, the J end by 0 bases, with 15 bases between. The CDR3 spells CASSPHRLVSTDTQYF. CDR3 DNA sequence: TGTGCCAGCAGCCCACATCGGCTAGTTAGCACAGATACGCAGTATTTT. The complete variable domain, with remaining parts taken from reference TRBV7-9 and TRBJ2-3, reads DTGVSQNPRHKITKRGQNVTFRCDPISEHNRLYWYRQTLGQGPEFLTYFQNEAQLEKSRLLSDRFSAERPKGSFSTLEIQRTEQGDSAMYLCASSPHRLVSTDTQYFGPGTRLTVL.

The chain combines TRBV6-6 with TRBJ1-4; D perhaps matches TRBD1 (6 bases). The germline V gene encodes CDR1 MNHNY and CDR2 SVGAGI (reference sequence). The CDR3 covers 15 residues. Trimming shortened V by 5 bases and J by 4 bases, and 14 bases separated the two germline ends. The CDR3 region is CASSAREGGNEKLFF. The CDR3 DNA follows: TGTGCCAGCAGTGCCAGGGAGGGGGGTAATGAAAAACTGTTTTTT.